A single sample gave rise to the 28 T cell receptor beta chains below, sequenced in a study of T cell repertoires in cytomegalovirus infection. TCRdb re-analysed the reads in MiXCR, keeping a single row per CDR3 protein. This table holds approximately 390,000 distinct CDR3 sequences, approximately 30% found once. These receptors have no identified antigens. The material sequenced was cultured PBMCs, taken from culture after CMV antigen stimulation. These TCRs come from a human donor in good health (CMV status not recorded). Some clones in this sample may be carry-over from other donors' samples.

The chain has TRBV6-5 and TRBJ1-2; possibly TRBD1 for D (5 bases). V lost 6 bases, J lost 7 bases, and 18 bases lay in between. The CDR3 extends over 14 amino acids. Germline assignment: CDR1 MNHEY and CDR2 SVGAGI. The CDR3 region is CASRESGRILGYTF. The CDR3 DNA sequence: TGTGCCAGCAGGGAATCGGGACGCATACTTGGCTACACCTTC.

The chain uses TRBV29-1 and TRBJ2-1, with D tentatively TRBD2 (5 bases). Per the germline V gene, CDR1 is SQVTM and CDR2 is ANQGSEA. The CDR3 has 16 residues. V lost 0 bases and J lost 2, with 14 bases in between. CDR3 bases: TGCAGCGTTGAAGAATGGAGCGGAAGAGCCTACAATGAGCAGTTCTTC. Translating gives CSVEEWSGRAYNEQFF.

The chain uses TRBV19 and TRBJ2-6, with 8 bases matching TRBD2. CDR3 size: 18 residues. The V segment lost 0 bases and the J segment 0 bases; nucleotides outside the gene matches: 4. The germline V gene encodes CDR1 LNHDA and CDR2 SQIVND (reference sequence). This CDR3 reads CASSIDTGGSSGANVLTF. CDR3 DNA: TGTGCCAGTAGTATAGACACGGGAGGGTCCTCTGGGGCCAACGTCCTGACTTTC.

This chain connects TRBV7-2 to TRBJ2-3; D gene unclear. The V end was cut by 6 bases, the J end by 0 bases, with 7 bases between. Looked up from germline, CDR1 is SGHTA and CDR2 is FQGNSA. The CDR3 has 13 residues. CDR3 DNA: TGTGCCAGCAGGGGATGGAGCACAGATACGCAGTATTTT. It yields the protein CASRGWSTDTQYF.

Many counts were recorded for this clonotype. The chain links TRBV7-2 to TRBJ2-5, with 8 bases identical to TRBD1. Germline assignment: CDR1 SGHTA and CDR2 FQGNSA. The CDR3 totals 16 residues. Trimming took 5 bases from V and 5 from J; bases not matched to a gene: 13. CDR3 loop: CASSPKGDTGGETQYF. The CDR3 nucleotides are TGTGCCAGCAGCCCCAAAGGGGATACAGGGGGGGAGACCCAGTACTTC.

The chain links TRBV7-8 to TRBJ1-5; D is unresolved. The CDR3 totals 12 residues. V was cut by 5 bases and J by 6 bases, with 8 bases left in between. CDR1 and CDR2 from the germline V gene are SGHVS and FQNEAQ. In nucleotides, the CDR3 is TGTGCCAGCAGCCCCAAAGGTCAGCCCCAGCATTTT. It specifies CASSPKGQPQHF.

This clonotype has just a few counts. The rearrangement links TRBV12-3 or TRBV12-4 to TRBJ1-2; D may be TRBD1 (5 bases). Trimming took off 7 bases at V and 8 bases at J, with 17 bases between the two ends. The CDR3 extends over 13 amino acids. CDR3 in amino acids: CASTGFGGFGYTF. Here the CDR3 DNA reads TGTGCCAGCACCGGCTTCGGGGGGTTCGGCTACACCTTC.

This chain joins TRBV12-3 or TRBV12-4 and TRBJ1-5; the D gene is possibly TRBD1 (6 bases). The CDR3 length is 13 residues. Trimming took 6 bases from V and 6 from J, leaving 12 bases between them. CDR3 DNA: TGTGCCAGCAGCGACCAGGGGTTTCAGCCCCAGCATTTT. Its translation: CASSDQGFQPQHF.

V is TRBV11-2 and J is TRBJ2-1; 8 bases fit TRBD2. Germline V gene lookup returns CDR1 SGHAT and CDR2 FQNNGV. The CDR3 has 15 residues. V shed 1 base, J shed 9 bases, and the junction held 8 bases outside the gene matches. For the CDR3, the DNA is TGTGCCAGCAGCTTAGTAACTAGCGGCAGGGGTGAGCAGTTCTTC. As protein: CASSLVTSGRGEQFF.

The V call is TRBV7-2, the J call TRBJ1-5; D is unresolved. CDR3 length: 15 amino acids. Trimming removed 5 bases from V and 1 base from J, with 12 bases in between. Germline CDR1 reads SGHTA; CDR2 reads FQGNSA. CDR3 amino acids: CASSIRLTSNQPQHF. CDR3 sequence (DNA): TGTGCCAGCAGCATTAGACTGACGAGCAATCAGCCCCAGCATTTT.

This rearrangement joins TRBV7-2 to TRBJ2-4, with D possibly being TRBD1 (5 bases). There are 16 residues in the CDR3. CDR1 SGHTA and CDR2 FQGNSA come from the germline V gene. V was pared by 4 bases and J by 1 base, with 14 bases between. CDR3 nucleotide sequence: TGTGCCAGCAGCTCCCAGGGTCTGGTGGCCAAAAACATTCAGTACTTC. It yields the protein CASSSQGLVAKNIQYF.

The genes are TRBV7-6 and TRBJ1-6; D is unresolved. Germline values: CDR1 SGHVS, CDR2 FNYEAQ. There are 13 residues in the CDR3. Trimming took 4 bases from V and 8 from J, leaving 9 bases between them. The CDR3 loop is CASSSRSDSPLHF. DNA of the CDR3: TGTGCCAGCAGCTCCAGGTCGGATTCACCCCTCCACTTT. Supplemented by reference TRBV7-6 and TRBJ1-6, the full variable domain reads GAGVSQSPRYKVTKRGQDVALRCDPISGHVSLYWYRQALGQGPEFLTYFNYEAQQDKSGLPNDRFSAERPEGSISTLTIQRTEQRDSAMYRCASSSRSDSPLHFGNGTRLTVT.

In this sample, this clonotype turned up a few times. The chain employs TRBV6-2 or TRBV6-3 and TRBJ2-1, with 12 positions matching TRBD2. Germline V gives CDR1 MNHEY, CDR2 SVGEGT. CDR3 length equals 17 residues. The junction had 12 bases not matched to a gene; V was cut back by 6 bases and J by 6 bases. The CDR3 loop is CASSTPGLAGYANEQFF. In DNA, the CDR3 is TGTGCCAGCAGCACCCCCGGACTAGCGGGATACGCCAATGAGCAGTTCTTC.

This clonotype appeared once. The chain carries TRBV28 and TRBJ1-2, with unresolved D. Trimming left V 5 bases short and J 4 bases short, with 11 bases between. Germline CDR1 and CDR2: MDHEN and SYDVKM. The CDR3 is 13 residues long. The CDR3: CASSGDGTYGYTF. CDR3 nucleotides: TGTGCCAGCAGTGGTGACGGAACCTATGGCTACACCTTC.

V usage is TRBV10-3 and J usage is TRBJ2-7, with TRBD2 as a possible D gene (5 bases). The V end was cut by 6 bases, the J end by 2 bases, with 8 bases between. This CDR3 region has 12 residues. CDR1 and CDR2 from the germline V gene are ENHRY and SYGVKD. CDR3 loop: CAISAGTYEQYV. CDR3 DNA: TGTGCCATCAGCGCCGGGACCTACGAGCAGTACGTC.

The chain's CDR3 is CSVEVSREQYF. DNA for the CDR3: TGCAGCGTTGAAGTCTCCAGAGAGCAGTACTTC. The J gene is TRBJ2-7, the V gene TRBV29-1; D is uncertain. The CDR3 spans 11 residues. V lost 1 base and J 7 bases, leaving 8 bases between the germline ends. The germline V gene encodes CDR1 SQVTM and CDR2 ANQGSEA.

This clonotype was seen ten or more times. The chain uses TRBV7-8 and TRBJ1-1; D unresolved. V lost 6 bases to trimming and J lost 0 bases, with 8 bases between them. The germline CDR1 and CDR2 sequences are SGHVS and FQNEAQ. The CDR3 is 13 amino acids. CDR3 loop: CASRVDMNTEAFF. The CDR3 nucleotides read TGTGCCAGCAGGGTTGACATGAACACTGAAGCTTTCTTT.

The chain couples TRBV20-1 to TRBJ2-5; no definite D call. Germline V CDR1 and CDR2: DFQATT, SNEGSKA (reference sequence). CDR3 length equals 11 residues. V gave up 1 base and J gave up 5 bases, with 5 bases separating them. CDR3 amino acids: CSARVGETQYF. The CDR3 nucleotides read TGCAGTGCTAGAGTCGGCGAGACCCAGTACTTC.

The chain has TRBV28 and TRBJ2-2; D is tentatively TRBD1 or TRBD2 (6 bases each). Germline CDR1 is MDHEN and CDR2 is SYDVKM. CDR3 length: 16 amino acids. Trimming stripped 3 bases from V and 1 base from J, with 12 bases between. The CDR3 spells CASSFSGALNTGELFF. Here the CDR3 DNA reads TGTGCCAGCAGTTTCTCGGGGGCCTTGAACACCGGGGAGCTGTTTTTT. The variable domain in full, completed from reference TRBV28 and TRBJ2-2, reads DVKVTQSSRYLVKRTGEKVFLECVQDMDHENMFWYRQDPGLGLRLIYFSYDVKMKEKGDIPEGYSVSREKKERFSLILESASTNQTSMYLCASSFSGALNTGELFFGEGSRLTVL.

Only a few counts were recorded for this clonotype. The chain links TRBV20-1 to TRBJ2-5; D gene ambiguous. With 0 bases removed from V and 4 bases from J, the gap between germline ends came to 9 bases. The CDR3 consists of 13 residues. Germline CDR1 DFQATT, CDR2 SNEGSKA (reference sequence). The CDR3 protein is CSARDPRRETQYF. In DNA form, the CDR3 reads TGCAGTGCTAGAGACCCGAGGCGAGAGACCCAGTACTTC.

On this clonotype: No conserved phenylalanine or tryptophan ends this CDR3, so it is likely a read error. It is unclear where the CDR3 begins or ends on the DNA, so no DNA is shown, and the CDR3 is as TCRdb lists it. This chain uses TRBV12-3 or TRBV12-4 with TRBJ2-1; the table's TRBD2 call for D was not verified on the DNA. The CDR3 sequence runs 13 residues, both termini included. CDR3: CASTPGEGLPLLS.

V and J are TRBV20-1 and TRBJ2-1; TRBD2 matches 14 bases. Germline V gene data show CDR1 as DFQATT and CDR2 as SNEGSKA (reference sequence). The J segment lost 8 bases and the V segment lost 4 bases, leaving 4 bases of the junction unmatched. The CDR3 runs to 14 residues. Here the CDR3 DNA reads TGCAGTGCTACGACTAGCGGGAGGGCCTATGAGCAGTTCTTC. This codes for CSATTSGRAYEQFF.

V gene TRBV19 combines with J gene TRBJ1-5; no firm D call. The CDR3 extends over 13 amino acids. Germline CDR1 and CDR2: LNHDA and SQIVND (reference sequence). The ends were cut back, 7 bases at V and 9 bases at J, with 16 bases in the middle. The CDR3 DNA reads TGTGCCAGTAACCGGTTCCCCGATGGGCCCCAGCATTTT. Translation: CASNRFPDGPQHF.

About this clonotype: A much larger clone is a single base away; this may be a read error. CDR3 amino acids: CASSLFRTNGGYNEQFF. The CDR3 bases are TGTGCCAGCAGCTTATTTAGGACCAACGGGGGCTACAATGAGCAGTTCTTC. The J gene is TRBJ2-1, the V gene TRBV7-4; weak D call: TRBD2 (6 bases). Germline CDR1 and CDR2: SGHVT and SQSDAQ. V lost 2 bases, J lost 3 bases, and 17 bases lay in between. This CDR3 is built from 17 residues.

Only a few counts were recorded for this clonotype. The rearrangement joins TRBV11-1 to TRBJ2-1, with a weak D call TRBD1 (6 bases). The CDR3 has 12 residues. Trimming cost V 5 bases and J 8 bases, with 10 bases left between them. The germline CDR1 and CDR2 sequences are SGHAT and FQDESV (reference sequence). The CDR3 DNA is TGTGCCAGCAGCCACAGGGTCGATGAGCAGTTCTTC. Translated: CASSHRVDEQFF.

V gene TRBV27 combines with J gene TRBJ2-6; the D is unclear. There are 15 residues in the CDR3. V lost 2 bases and J lost 2, with 7 bases in between. Germline values: CDR1 MNHEY, CDR2 SMNVEV (reference sequence). This CDR3 is CASSLESPGANVLTF. Written as DNA, the CDR3 is TGTGCCAGCAGTTTAGAATCCCCTGGGGCCAACGTCCTGACTTTC.

This clonotype was seen only a few times. V and J are TRBV28 and TRBJ2-7; D gene uncertain. This CDR3 spans 14 amino acids. Germline V CDR1 and CDR2: MDHEN, SYDVKM. Trimming removed 1 base at V and 5 bases at J, with 12 bases between. CDR3 coding DNA: TGTGCCAGCAGTTTATCGGCGTTTGAGGACGAGCAGTACTTC. Translating it yields CASSLSAFEDEQYF.

This clonotype showed up just a few times. The chain uses TRBV28 and TRBJ1-5, with TRBD1 as a possible D gene (5 bases). Germline V gene sequence: CDR1 MDHEN, CDR2 SYDVKM. The CDR3 spans 13 residues. V was cut by 6 bases and J by 0 bases, with 6 bases left in between. The CDR3, as DNA: TGTGCCAGCAGGGGACCTAGCAATCAGCCCCAGCATTTT. Translated, it gives CASRGPSNQPQHF. The whole variable domain, remainder taken from reference TRBV28 and TRBJ1-5, is DVKVTQSSRYLVKRTGEKVFLECVQDMDHENMFWYRQDPGLGLRLIYFSYDVKMKEKGDIPEGYSVSREKKERFSLILESASTNQTSMYLCASRGPSNQPQHFGDGTRLSIL.